The next 19 T cell receptor beta chains were all read from a single sample in a study of tumor-infiltrating lymphocytes in primary liver carcinoma. Blood RNA was derived from unsorted whole blood, and germline DNA was extracted too. Making TCR beta cDNA involved approximately 0.5 ug total RNA and a constant-region primer. Libraries covering TCR beta were generated through three nested multiplex PCR rounds (using a slightly modified ARM-PCR). Running roughly 10 cycles apiece, the first two PCR rounds relied on TRBV1-TRBV30 forward primers together with a C-beta reverse primer. In TCRdb, the multiplex PCR reads were re-called with MiXCR into one record per CDR3 protein. The sample lists 330,000 or so distinct CDR3 sequences; less than 65% were seen once. Material: peripheral blood. These receptors were taken from a man aged 35 to 55 with primary liver carcinoma and hepatitis B virus infection.

Comment on this clonotype: The missing conserved phenylalanine or tryptophan at the end of this CDR3 makes a read error likely. This rearrangement joins TRBV28 to TRBJ2-7, with D possibly being TRBD1 or TRBD2 (7 bases each). The germline V gene encodes CDR1 MDHEN and CDR2 SYDVKM. Trimming stripped 7 bases from V and 2 bases from J, with 18 bases between. The length of the CDR3 is 15 residues. The CDR3 is CASNQGGDGTYEQYL. The CDR3 nucleotides read TGTGCCAGCAACCAGGGGGGGGACGGGACCTACGAGCAGTACCTC.

For this clonotype: The junction differs from germline at one of its ends, possibly a read error. This chain connects TRBV29-1 to TRBJ2-1; either TRBD1 or TRBD2 may supply D (6 bases each). The CDR3 is 13 residues long. Germline V gene sequence: CDR1 SQVTM, CDR2 ANQGSEA. Written as DNA, the CDR3 is TGCAGCGTTAACAGGGACTCCTACAATGAGCAGTACTTT. It codes for CSVNRDSYNEQYF.

Note on this clonotype: An end of the junction does not agree with germline; a read error may underlie this. The V call is TRBV11-2, the J call TRBJ1-1; D gene uncertain. Germline CDR1 and CDR2: SGHAT and FQNNGV. There are 15 residues in the CDR3. CDR3: CACSLAAGRNTEAFF. The CDR3 DNA follows: TGTGCCTGCAGCTTAGCGGCAGGCAGGAACACTGAAGCTTTCTTC. The full variable domain, in which reference TRBV11-2 and TRBJ1-1 provide the parts outside the CDR3, is EAGVAQSPRYKIIEKRQSVAFWCNPISGHATLYWYQQILGQGPKLLIQFQNNGVVDDSQLPKDRFSAERLKGVDSTLKIQPAKLEDSAVYLCACSLAAGRNTEAFFGQGTRLTVV.

This clonotype appeared many times. The chain carries TRBV4-2 and TRBJ2-5, with a tentative D call TRBD1 (6 bases). This CDR3 spans 16 amino acids. Germline CDR1 and CDR2: LGHNA and YNFKEQ. Trimming took 0 bases from V and 0 from J, leaving 11 bases between them. The chain's CDR3 is CASSQEGGLYQETQYF. The CDR3 DNA sequence: TGTGCCAGCAGCCAAGAAGGGGGTTTGTACCAAGAGACCCAGTACTTC.

About this clonotype itself: The junction departs from germline at one end; a sequencing error may be responsible. This chain uses TRBV11-2 with TRBJ2-7; the D gene is possibly TRBD1 (5 bases). The CDR3 runs to 11 residues. Germline V gene lookup returns CDR1 SGHAT and CDR2 FQNNGV. The CDR3 loop reads CVSRQSYEHYF. The CDR3 region has the DNA TGTGTCAGCCGACAGTCCTACGAGCATTACTTC.

About this clonotype itself: A much larger clone lies one base from this, so it may be a read error. The chain joins TRBV11-2 to TRBJ1-5; D is ambiguous. Trimming took off 1 base at V and 4 bases at J, with 8 bases between the two ends. The CDR3 has 14 amino acids. Germline loops: CDR1 SGHAT, CDR2 FQNNGV. The CDR3 reads CASSLVVGNQPQHF. Here the CDR3 DNA reads TGTGCCAGCAGCTTAGTTGTGGGGAATCAGCCCCAGCATTTT.

Notes on this clonotype: Possible read error: a much larger clone is one base away. The chain links TRBV6-1 to TRBJ2-5; D is unclear. The CDR3 is made up of 13 amino acids. From germline, CDR1 is MNHNS and CDR2 SASEGT. The CDR3 DNA reads TGTGCCAGAAGTGATCAAAGGTGGGAGACCCAGTACTTC. This codes for CARSDQRWETQYF.

The CDR3 sequence is CASSLSEVRTQFF. In nucleotides, the CDR3 is TGTGCCAGCAGCTTATCGGAGGTTAGAACACAGTTCTTC. The chain joins TRBV11-1 to TRBJ2-1; D may be TRBD2 (5 bases). V lost 2 bases, J lost 13 bases, and 15 bases lay in between. The CDR3 loop spans 13 amino acids. Germline V gives CDR1 SGHAT, CDR2 FQDESV (reference sequence).

This clonotype was found a few times. The chain recombines TRBV6-2 or TRBV6-3 with TRBJ2-6, with D perhaps given as TRBD1 or TRBD2 (5 bases each). The germline V and J ends were trimmed by 6 bases and 1 base, with 19 bases remaining between them. This CDR3 contains 18 residues. Germline CDR1 reads MNHEY; CDR2 reads SVGEGT. Written as DNA, the CDR3 is TGTGCCAGCAGCCCCCGTGGGGGTATCAATTCTGGGGCCAACGTCCTGACTTTC. Translation gives CASSPRGGINSGANVLTF.

The chain joins TRBV6-1 to TRBJ2-7; 8 bases line up with TRBD2. The CDR3 is made up of 16 amino acids. V lost 3 bases and J lost 0; bases outside the gene matches: 7. The germline V gene has CDR1 MNHNS and CDR2 SASEGT. The CDR3 DNA follows: TGTGCCAGCAGTGAGAACGGCCTAGCGGGCTCCTACGAGCAGTACTTC. This gives the protein CASSENGLAGSYEQYF.

This clonotype was observed a handful of times. Just one base apart from a much larger clone, this may be a read error. The chain links TRBV29-1 to TRBJ2-3, with D hard to call. This CDR3 region has 15 residues. Looked up from germline, CDR1 is SQVTM and CDR2 is ANQGSEA. The CDR3 nucleotides read TGCAGCGTTGAAGGGGAAGCGTCAGAGGTAGATATGCAGTATTTT. Translating it yields CSVEGEASEVDMQYF.

Remarks on this clonotype: Sequence at one end of the junction differs from germline and may be a read error. The chain links TRBV4-1 to TRBJ2-7; D is uncertain. Germline-derived CDR1 and CDR2 are MGHRA and YSYEKL. The CDR3 contains 16 residues. This chain's CDR3 is CASSQEPSALSYGQYF. In DNA, the CDR3 is TGCGCCAGCAGCCAAGAACCCAGCGCCCTGTCCTACGGGCAGTACTTC.

A few counts support this clonotype. The chain has TRBV5-1 and TRBJ2-7, with 7 bases identical to TRBD1. The CDR3 totals 14 residues. Losses at the gene ends were 5 bases for V and 6 bases for J; bases not matched to a gene: 11. Germline CDR1 and CDR2: SGHRS and YFSETQ. The CDR3 reads CASSPDRVRGEQYF. CDR3 in DNA: TGCGCCAGCAGTCCAGACAGGGTTCGAGGCGAGCAGTACTTC.

As for this clonotype: This is likely a read error, given that the CDR3 carries no conserved phenylalanine or tryptophan at its end. The V call is TRBV4-1, the J call TRBJ2-1, with D possibly being TRBD1 (6 bases). V shed 6 bases and J shed 0 bases, with 12 bases lying between them. The length of the CDR3 is 15 residues. The germline gives CDR1 MGHRA, CDR2 YSYEKL. CDR3 coding DNA: TGCGCCAGCAGTCAGAGAGGGGGCTCCTACAATGAGCAGTTCTTA. Its translation is CASSQRGGSYNEQFL.

In this sample, this clonotype turned up many times. The rearrangement joins TRBV29-1 to TRBJ2-5; D gene uncertain. The CDR3 is made up of 13 amino acids. The ends were cut back, 5 bases at V and 1 base at J, with 11 bases in the middle. CDR1 and CDR2 from the germline V gene are SQVTM and ANQGSEA. The CDR3 protein is CSVTPGIQETQYF. Here the CDR3 DNA reads TGCAGCGTTACGCCTGGGATCCAAGAGACCCAGTACTTC.

To note about this clonotype: An end of the junction differs from the germline gene, which may be a read error. The genes are TRBV12-3 or TRBV12-4 and TRBJ2-1, with 10 bases matching TRBD2. The CDR3 runs 14 residues. In nucleotides, the CDR3 is TGTGCTAGCAGCGCTAGCGGGGGCTTTGGGGAGCAGTTATTC. Protein product: CASSASGGFGEQLF.

Comment on this clonotype: With a much larger clone just one base away, this may be a read error. The chain carries TRBV6-5 and TRBJ2-1; 13 nucleotides align to TRBD2. J lost 9 bases, V lost 6 bases, and 8 bases had no gene match. This CDR3 region has 15 residues. The germline V gene has CDR1 MNHEY and CDR2 SVGAGI. Written as DNA, the CDR3 is TGTGCCAGCAGCCACCGGACTAGCGGGAGTAGTGAGCAGTTCTTC. Protein sequence: CASSHRTSGSSEQFF.

In the case of this clonotype: The junction departs from germline at one end; a sequencing error may be responsible. The rearrangement joins TRBV6-1 to TRBJ2-1; 15 positions match TRBD2. Germline V gene lookup returns CDR1 MNHNS and CDR2 SASEGT. This CDR3 contains 16 residues. The CDR3 spells CACSDTGTSGRNEQFF. The CDR3 region has the DNA TGTGCCTGCAGTGATACTGGGACTAGCGGGAGGAATGAGCAGTTCTTC.

In regard to this clonotype: A much larger clone lies one base from this, so it may be a read error. V is TRBV29-1 and J is TRBJ2-5; the D is unclear. CDR3 length equals 11 residues. Germline CDR1 and CDR2: SQVTM and ANQGSEA. The CDR3 nucleotides are TGCAGCGTGGCGGCATTGGAGATCCAGTACTTC. Its protein is CSVAALEIQYF.